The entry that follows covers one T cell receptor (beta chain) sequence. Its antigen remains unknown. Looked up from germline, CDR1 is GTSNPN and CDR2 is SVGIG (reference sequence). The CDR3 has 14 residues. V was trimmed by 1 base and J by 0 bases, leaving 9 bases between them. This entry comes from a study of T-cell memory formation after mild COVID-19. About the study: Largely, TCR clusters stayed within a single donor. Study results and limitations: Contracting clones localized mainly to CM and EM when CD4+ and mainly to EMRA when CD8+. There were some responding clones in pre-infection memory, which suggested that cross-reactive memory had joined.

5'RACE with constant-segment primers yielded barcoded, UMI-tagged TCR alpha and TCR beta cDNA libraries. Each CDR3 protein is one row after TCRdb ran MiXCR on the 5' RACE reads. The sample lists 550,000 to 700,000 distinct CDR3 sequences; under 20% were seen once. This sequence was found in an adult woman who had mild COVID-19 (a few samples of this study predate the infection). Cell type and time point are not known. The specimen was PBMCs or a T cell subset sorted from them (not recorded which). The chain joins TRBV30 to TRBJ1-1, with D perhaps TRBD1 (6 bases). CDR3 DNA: TGTGCCTGGAGTGGATGGACAGTGAACACTGAAGCTTTCTTT. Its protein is CAWSGWTVNTEAFF.